These T cell receptor beta chains were read from a single sample in a study of CD8 T cells in Susac syndrome. MiXCR, applied by TCRdb to the immunoSEQ multiplex PCR reads, yields one record per CDR3 protein. Counted here are roughly 130,000 distinct CDR3 sequences, over 90% occurring once; the ten biggest clones make up more than 0.095%. The sample was CD4+ T cells from PBMCs. The receptors shown here come from a human donor in good health. The CDR3 runs from the conserved cysteine through the conserved F or W.

V gene	CDR3 length	J gene	CDR3 protein
TRBV18	15	TRBJ2-5	CASSPSLAGGETQYF
TRBV27	16	TRBJ2-2	CASSLGLAGVTGELFF
TRBV28	14	TRBJ1-2	CASRSTGAGGGYTF
TRBV12-3/TRBV12-4	13	TRBJ2-7	CASSLAGGNEQYF
TRBV9	14	TRBJ2-1	CASSSRPGRDEQFF
TRBV29-1	12	TRBJ1-1	CSAGHSNTEAFF
TRBV5-1	16	TRBJ1-1	CASSRGQSPLVTEAFF
TRBV28	12	TRBJ2-1	CATRGGEDEQFF
TRBV29-1	11	TRBJ1-2	CSVHPDYGYTF
TRBV6-1	14	TRBJ2-2	CASLGLRNTGELFF
TRBV5-1	16	TRBJ2-5	CASSSLGGTSQETQYF
TRBV12-3/TRBV12-4	15	TRBJ2-1	CASSSLAGGANEQFF
TRBV3-1	19	TRBJ2-1	CASSQEITTSRSSYNEQFF
TRBV30	13	TRBJ1-1	CAWSVPGTGGAFF
TRBV28	13	TRBJ1-2	CASSLSGDDGYTF
TRBV19	12	TRBJ2-7	CASSNRYYEQYF
TRBV3-1	16	TRBJ2-2	CASSRGGGAGTGELFF
TRBV3-1	14	TRBJ1-1	CASSHSTGNTEAFF
TRBV7-2	15	TRBJ2-3	CASSSSQGYTDTQYF
TRBV20-1	11	TRBJ2-3	CSASREHTQYF
TRBV20-1	13	TRBJ1-5	CSARTGSNQPQHF
TRBV3-1	14	TRBJ2-7	CASTGTSGAYEQYF
TRBV20-1	15	TRBJ2-1	CSAREKGPSYNEQFF
TRBV3-1	12	TRBJ2-7	CASSPRGREQYF
TRBV7-2	17	TRBJ2-1	CASSVGWGTASYNEQFF
TRBV20-1	14	TRBJ2-3	CSAPPGQVRDTQYF
TRBV3-1	13	TRBJ2-1	CASSQPPGNEQFF
TRBV7-2	16	TRBJ1-1	CASSPNSGHPNTEAFF
TRBV28	12	TRBJ2-7	CAAGGQGYEQYF
TRBV2	13	TRBJ1-5	CASKTTWGQPQHF
TRBV27	16	TRBJ2-1	CASSSALSGIYNEQFF
TRBV18	14	TRBJ1-5	CASSPDRVGQPQHF
TRBV3-1	14	TRBJ2-3	CASSQREGTDTQYF
TRBV20-1	12	TRBJ2-7	CSARQAASEQYF
TRBV29-1	13	TRBJ2-1	CSARDSLYNEQFF
TRBV27	18	TRBJ2-1	CASSRNTLAGVTYNEQFF
TRBV20-1	14	TRBJ1-1	CSASLAEANTEAFF
TRBV18	16	TRBJ2-7	CASSLLTSGSMYEQYF
TRBV6-2/TRBV6-3	14	TRBJ2-7	CASSLAGGPGKQYF
TRBV12-3/TRBV12-4	14	TRBJ2-7	CASTPDRSSYEQYF
TRBV28	11	TRBJ1-2	CASSLTYGYTF
TRBV19	16	TRBJ2-1	CASSPSPGLGYNEQFF
TRBV14	13	TRBJ1-1	CASSQGWNTEAFF
TRBV7-9	12	TRBJ1-1	CASSSEDREAFF
TRBV5-1	14	TRBJ2-7	CASSHGKVSYEQYF